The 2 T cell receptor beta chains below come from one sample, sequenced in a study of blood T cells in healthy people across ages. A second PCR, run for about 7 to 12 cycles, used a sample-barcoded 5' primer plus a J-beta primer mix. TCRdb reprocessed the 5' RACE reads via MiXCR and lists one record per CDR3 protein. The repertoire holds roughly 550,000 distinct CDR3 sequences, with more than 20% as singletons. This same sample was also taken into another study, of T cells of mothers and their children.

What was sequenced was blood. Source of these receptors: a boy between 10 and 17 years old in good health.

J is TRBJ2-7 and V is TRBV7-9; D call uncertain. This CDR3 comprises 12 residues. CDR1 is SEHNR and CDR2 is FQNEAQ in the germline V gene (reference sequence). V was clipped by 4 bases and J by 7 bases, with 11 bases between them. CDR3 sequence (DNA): TGTGCCAGCAGCTCCCGGATAGAGGAGCAGTACTTC. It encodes CASSSRIEEQYF.

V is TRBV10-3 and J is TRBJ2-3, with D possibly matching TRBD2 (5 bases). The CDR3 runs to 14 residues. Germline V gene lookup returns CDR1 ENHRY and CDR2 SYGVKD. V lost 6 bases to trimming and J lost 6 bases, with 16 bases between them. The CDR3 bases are TGTGCCATCAGGGTCTCTGCGGGCTTCGATACGCAGTATTTT. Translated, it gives CAIRVSAGFDTQYF.